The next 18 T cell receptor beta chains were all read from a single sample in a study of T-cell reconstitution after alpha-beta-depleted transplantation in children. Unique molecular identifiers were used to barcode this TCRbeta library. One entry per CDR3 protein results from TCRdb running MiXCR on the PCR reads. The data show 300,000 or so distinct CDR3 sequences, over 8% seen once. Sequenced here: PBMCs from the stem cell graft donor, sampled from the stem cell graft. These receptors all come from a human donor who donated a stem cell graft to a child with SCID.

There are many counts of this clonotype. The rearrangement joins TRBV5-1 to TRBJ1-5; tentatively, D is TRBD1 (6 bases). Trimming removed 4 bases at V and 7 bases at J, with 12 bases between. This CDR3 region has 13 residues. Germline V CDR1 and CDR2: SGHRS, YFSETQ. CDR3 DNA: TGCGCCAGCAGCCTAGGGGGTGTGCAGCCCCAGCATTTT. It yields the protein CASSLGGVQPQHF.

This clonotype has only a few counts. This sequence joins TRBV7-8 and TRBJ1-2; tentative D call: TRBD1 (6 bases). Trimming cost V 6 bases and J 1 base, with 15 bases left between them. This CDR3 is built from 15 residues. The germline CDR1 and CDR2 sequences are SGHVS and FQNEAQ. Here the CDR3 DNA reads TGTGCCAGCAGTCAAACAGGGACCGTTAACTATGGCTACACCTTC. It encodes CASSQTGTVNYGYTF.

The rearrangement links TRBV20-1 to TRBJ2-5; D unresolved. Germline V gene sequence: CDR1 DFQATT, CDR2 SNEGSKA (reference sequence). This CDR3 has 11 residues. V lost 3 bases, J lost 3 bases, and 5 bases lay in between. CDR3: CSARPEETQYF. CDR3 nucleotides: TGCAGTGCTAGGCCAGAAGAGACCCAGTACTTC.

The CDR3 DNA is TGTGCCAGCAGCCAGCGGGACAGGCCGAATTCACCCCTCCACTTT. Translated, it gives CASSQRDRPNSPLHF. The rearrangement links TRBV3-1 to TRBJ1-6; 8 bases are shared with TRBD1. V lost 3 bases, J lost 7 bases, and 5 bases stayed unmatched. The germline V gene encodes CDR1 LGHDT and CDR2 YNNKEL (reference sequence). This CDR3 is built from 15 residues.

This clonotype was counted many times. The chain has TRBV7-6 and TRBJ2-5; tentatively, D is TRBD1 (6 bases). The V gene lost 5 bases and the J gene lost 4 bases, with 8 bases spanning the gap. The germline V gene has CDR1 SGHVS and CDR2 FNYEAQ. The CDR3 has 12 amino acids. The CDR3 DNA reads TGTGCCAGCAGCGAAGGGGGAGAGACCCAGTACTTC. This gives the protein CASSEGGETQYF.

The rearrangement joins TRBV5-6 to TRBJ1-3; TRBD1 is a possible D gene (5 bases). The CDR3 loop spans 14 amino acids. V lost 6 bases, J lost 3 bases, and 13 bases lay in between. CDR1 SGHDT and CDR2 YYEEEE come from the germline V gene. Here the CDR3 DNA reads TGTGCCAGCAACCTCCAGGGAGGTGGAAACACCATATATTTT. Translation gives CASNLQGGGNTIYF.

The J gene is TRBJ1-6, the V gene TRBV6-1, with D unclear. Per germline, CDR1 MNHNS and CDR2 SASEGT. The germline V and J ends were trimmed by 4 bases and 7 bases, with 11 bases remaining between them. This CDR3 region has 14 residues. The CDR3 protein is CASSAVGLNSPLHF. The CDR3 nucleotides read TGTGCCAGCAGTGCTGTAGGCCTGAATTCACCCCTCCACTTT.

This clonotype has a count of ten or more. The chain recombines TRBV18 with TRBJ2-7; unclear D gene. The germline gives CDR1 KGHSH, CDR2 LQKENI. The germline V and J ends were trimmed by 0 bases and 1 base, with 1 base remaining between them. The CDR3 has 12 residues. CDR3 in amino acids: CASSPPSYEQYF. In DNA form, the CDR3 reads TGTGCCAGCTCACCACCGTCCTACGAGCAGTACTTC.

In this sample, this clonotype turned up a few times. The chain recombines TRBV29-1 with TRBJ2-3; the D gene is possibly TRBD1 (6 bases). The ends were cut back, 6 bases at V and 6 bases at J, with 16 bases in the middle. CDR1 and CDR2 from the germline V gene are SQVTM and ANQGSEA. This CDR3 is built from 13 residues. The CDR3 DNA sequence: TGCAGCGTAAAAGGGGGAAATGGCGATACGCAGTATTTT. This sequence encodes CSVKGGNGDTQYF.

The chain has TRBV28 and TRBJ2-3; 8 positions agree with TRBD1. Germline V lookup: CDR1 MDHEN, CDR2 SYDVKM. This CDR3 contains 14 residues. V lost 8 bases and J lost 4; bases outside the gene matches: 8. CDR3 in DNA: TGTGCCAGCCTGACGACAGGGGAGGCAGATACGCAGTATTTT. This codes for CASLTTGEADTQYF.

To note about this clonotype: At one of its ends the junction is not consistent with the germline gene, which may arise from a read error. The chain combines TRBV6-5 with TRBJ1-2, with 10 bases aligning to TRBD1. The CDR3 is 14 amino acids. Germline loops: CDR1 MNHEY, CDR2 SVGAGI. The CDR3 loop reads CGSSYGDRGSGYTF. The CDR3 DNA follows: TGTGGCAGCAGTTACGGGGACAGGGGAAGTGGCTACACCTTC.

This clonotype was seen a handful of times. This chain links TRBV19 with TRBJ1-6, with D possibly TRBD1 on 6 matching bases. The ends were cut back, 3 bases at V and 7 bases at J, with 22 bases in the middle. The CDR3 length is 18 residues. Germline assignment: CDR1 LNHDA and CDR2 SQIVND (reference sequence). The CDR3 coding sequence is TGTGCCAGTAGTATCGGTACAGGGCCCGGGGGGCCCAATTCACCCCTCCACTTT. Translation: CASSIGTGPGGPNSPLHF. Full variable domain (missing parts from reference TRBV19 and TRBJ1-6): DGGITQSPKYLFRKEGQNVTLSCEQNLNHDAMYWYRQDPGQGLRLIYYSQIVNDFQKGDIAEGYSVSREKKESFPLTVTSAQKNPTAFYLCASSIGTGPGGPNSPLHFGNGTRLTVT.

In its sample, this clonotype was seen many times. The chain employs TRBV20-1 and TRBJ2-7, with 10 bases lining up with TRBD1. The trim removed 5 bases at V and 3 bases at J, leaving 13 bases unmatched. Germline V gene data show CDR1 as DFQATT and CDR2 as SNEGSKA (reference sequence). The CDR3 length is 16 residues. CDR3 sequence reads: CSAAQSGTGESYEQYF. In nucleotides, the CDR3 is TGCAGTGCTGCACAGTCCGGGACAGGGGAAAGCTACGAGCAGTACTTC.

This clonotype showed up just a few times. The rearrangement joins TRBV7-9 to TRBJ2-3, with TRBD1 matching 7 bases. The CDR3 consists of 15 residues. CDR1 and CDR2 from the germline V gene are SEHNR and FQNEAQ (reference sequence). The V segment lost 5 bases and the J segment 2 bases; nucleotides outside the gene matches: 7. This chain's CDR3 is CASSPDRAFTDTQYF. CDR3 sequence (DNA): TGTGCCAGCAGCCCTGACAGGGCCTTCACAGATACGCAGTATTTT.

CDR3 nucleotides: TGTGCCAGCAGCGTCGATAGACTAGCGGGGGGTAACAATGAGCAGTTCTTC. This codes for CASSVDRLAGGNNEQFF. The rearrangement uses TRBV9 and TRBJ2-1; 13 bases match TRBD2. The V gene end was trimmed by 2 bases and the J gene end by 5 bases; junction bases not matched to a gene: 7. From germline, CDR1 is SGDLS and CDR2 YYNGEE. CDR3 length: 17 residues.

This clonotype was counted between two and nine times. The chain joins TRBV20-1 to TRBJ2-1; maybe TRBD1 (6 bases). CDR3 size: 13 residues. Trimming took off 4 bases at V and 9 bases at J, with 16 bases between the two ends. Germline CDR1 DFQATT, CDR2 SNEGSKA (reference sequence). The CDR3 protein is CSATHPGVAEQFF. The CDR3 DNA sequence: TGCAGTGCTACCCATCCAGGGGTGGCTGAGCAGTTCTTC.

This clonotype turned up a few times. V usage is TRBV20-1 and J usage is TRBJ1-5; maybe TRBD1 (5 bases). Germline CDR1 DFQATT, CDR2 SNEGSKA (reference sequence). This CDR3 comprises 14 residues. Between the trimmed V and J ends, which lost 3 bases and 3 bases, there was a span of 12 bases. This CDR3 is CSARINRNNQPQHF. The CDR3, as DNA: TGCAGTGCTAGGATCAACAGGAACAATCAGCCCCAGCATTTT.

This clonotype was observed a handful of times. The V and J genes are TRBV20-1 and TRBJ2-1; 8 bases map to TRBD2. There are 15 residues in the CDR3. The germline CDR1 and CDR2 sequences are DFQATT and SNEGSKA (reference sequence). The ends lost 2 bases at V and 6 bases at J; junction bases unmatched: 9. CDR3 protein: CSARPGGPFGNEQFF. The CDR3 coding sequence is TGCAGTGCTAGACCGGGGGGGCCTTTTGGCAATGAGCAGTTCTTC.